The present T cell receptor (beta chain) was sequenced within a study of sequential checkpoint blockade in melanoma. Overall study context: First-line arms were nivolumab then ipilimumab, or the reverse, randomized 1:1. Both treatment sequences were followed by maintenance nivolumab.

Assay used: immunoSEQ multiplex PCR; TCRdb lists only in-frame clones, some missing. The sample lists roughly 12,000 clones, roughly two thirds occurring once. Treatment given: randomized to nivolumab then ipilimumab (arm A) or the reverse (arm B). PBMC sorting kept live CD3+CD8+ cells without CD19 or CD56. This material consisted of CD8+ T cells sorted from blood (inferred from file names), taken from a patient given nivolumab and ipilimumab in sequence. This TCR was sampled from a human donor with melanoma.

CDR3 loop: CASSPSGNSYNEQFF. The CDR3 DNA reads TGTGCCAGCAGCCCCAGCGGAAACTCCTACAATGAGCAGTTCTTC. This chain connects TRBV9 to TRBJ2-1, with D maybe TRBD2 (5 bases). The CDR3 is 15 amino acids. Germline CDR1 reads SGDLS; CDR2 reads YYNGEE. V was cut by 4 bases and J by 0 bases, with 11 bases left in between.